The next 24 T cell receptor beta chains were all read from a single sample in a study of T cell responses to AZD1222 COVID-19 vaccine. Data came from immunoSEQ multiplex PCR; TCRdb stores just in-frame clones and leaves some out. Of about 82,000 clones in the sample, roughly nine tenths were seen once. The sequencing used peripheral blood, collected 28 days after the second AZD1222 dose. The receptors originated from an adult who received the AZD1222 COVID-19 vaccine.

The chain joins TRBV28 to TRBJ1-2; D call uncertain. V lost 7 bases and J 2 bases, leaving 17 bases between the germline ends. There are 15 residues in the CDR3. CDR1 and CDR2 (germline): MDHEN, SYDVKM. CDR3 amino acids: CASNPSGVENYGYTF. The CDR3 DNA sequence: TGTGCCAGCAACCCCTCGGGAGTAGAGAACTATGGCTACACCTTC.

J is TRBJ2-1 and V is TRBV11-3; 7 bases agree with TRBD2. This CDR3 is 15 amino acids long. Trimming removed 3 bases from V and 4 bases from J; junction bases left unmatched: 6. From germline, CDR1 is SGHNT and CDR2 YENEEA. The CDR3 nucleotides read TGTGCCAGCAGCTTGAGCCTAGCGGTATACAATGAGCAGTTCTTC. It translates to CASSLSLAVYNEQFF. The full variable domain, completed using reference TRBV11-3 and TRBJ2-1, is EAGVVQSPRYKIIEKKQPVAFWCNPISGHNTLYWYLQNLGQGPELLIRYENEEAVDDSQLPKDRFSAERLKGVDSTLKIQPAELGDSAVYLCASSLSLAVYNEQFFGPGTRLTVL.

The chain uses TRBV19 and TRBJ2-2; D possibly corresponds to TRBD1 (6 bases). Trimming removed 5 bases from V and 4 bases from J, with 11 bases in between. The CDR3 runs to 14 residues. Per the germline V gene, CDR1 is LNHDA and CDR2 is SQIVND (reference sequence). In DNA, the CDR3 is TGTGCCAGTAGTCCCCGGACAGTCACCGGGGAGCTGTTTTTT. Translated: CASSPRTVTGELFF. The complete variable domain, with remaining parts taken from reference TRBV19 and TRBJ2-2, reads DGGITQSPKYLFRKEGQNVTLSCEQNLNHDAMYWYRQDPGQGLRLIYYSQIVNDFQKGDIAEGYSVSREKKESFPLTVTSAQKNPTAFYLCASSPRTVTGELFFGEGSRLTVL.

CDR3 nucleotide sequence: TGCGCCAGCAGGCCACAGGGCCCCATGAACACTGAAGCTTTCTTT. Its protein product is CASRPQGPMNTEAFF. The rearrangement links TRBV5-1 to TRBJ1-1, with a possible D match to TRBD1 (6 bases). The germline CDR1 and CDR2 sequences are SGHRS and YFSETQ. The CDR3 is made up of 15 amino acids. The germline V and J ends were trimmed by 5 bases and 0 bases, with 14 bases remaining between them.

For this clone: Other DNA variants within this sample encode the same CDR3. This chain joins TRBV7-9 and TRBJ1-2; possibly TRBD1 for D (6 bases). The V end lost 5 bases, the J end lost 5 bases, and 12 bases lay between the germline ends. Germline V CDR1 and CDR2: SEHNR, FQNEAQ (reference sequence). The CDR3 contains 13 residues. CDR3 in amino acids: CASSPTGTYGYTF. CDR3 nucleotide sequence: TGTGCCAGCAGCCCCACAGGGACTTATGGCTACACCTTC. The full variable domain, completed using reference TRBV7-9 and TRBJ1-2, is DTGVSQNPRHKITKRGQNVTFRCDPISEHNRLYWYRQTLGQGPEFLTYFQNEAQLEKSRLLSDRFSAERPKGSFSTLEIQRTEQGDSAMYLCASSPTGTYGYTFGSGTRLTVV.

The chain recombines TRBV28 with TRBJ2-5; the match to TRBD1 covers 12 bases. From germline, CDR1 is MDHEN and CDR2 SYDVKM. V was pared by 10 bases and J by 4 bases, with 10 bases of the junction left unmatched. The CDR3 loop spans 15 amino acids. CDR3 DNA sequence: TGTGCCACCAGAGGGTGGGGACAGGGGGCAGAGACCCAGTACTTC. As protein: CATRGWGQGAETQYF.

The chain is built from TRBV3-1 (or the pseudogene TRBV3-2) and TRBJ2-5; the D gene is possibly TRBD1 (5 bases). The CDR3 runs 13 residues. Germline CDR1 reads LGHDT; CDR2 reads YNNKEL (reference sequence). V was cut by 5 bases and J by 0 bases, with 7 bases left in between. CDR3 in DNA: TGTGCCAGCAGCTCAGGGAACCAAGAGACCCAGTACTTC. It specifies CASSSGNQETQYF.

The V gene is TRBV6-5, the J gene TRBJ1-2; TRBD1 is a possible D gene (5 bases). Germline loops: CDR1 MNHEY, CDR2 SVGAGI. Trimming cost V 3 bases and J 4 bases, with 9 bases left between them. The CDR3 extends over 13 amino acids. The CDR3 DNA reads TGTGCCAGCAGTTATGGGGGTCCCTATGGCTACACCTTC. Its protein is CASSYGGPYGYTF.

V gene TRBV18 combines with J gene TRBJ1-2; the D gene is possibly TRBD1 (6 bases). V was cut by 6 bases and J by 10 bases, with 21 bases left in between. The CDR3 totals 14 residues. CDR1 is KGHSH and CDR2 is LQKENI in the germline V gene. The CDR3 bases are TGTGCCAGCTCGAACCAGGGGTTTGCGGACGCCTACACCTTC. Its protein product is CASSNQGFADAYTF.

V is TRBV5-6 and J is TRBJ2-1; 8 nucleotides agree with TRBD2. V shed 7 bases, J shed 8 bases, and the junction held 14 bases outside the gene matches. The germline V gene encodes CDR1 SGHDT and CDR2 YYEEEE. The CDR3 consists of 15 residues. The CDR3 DNA reads TGTGCCAGCGACCCAACGGGGGGGCCCAACGATGAGCAGTTCTTC. Protein sequence: CASDPTGGPNDEQFF. The complete variable domain, with remaining parts taken from reference TRBV5-6 and TRBJ2-1, reads DAGVTQSPTHLIKTRGQQVTLRCSPKSGHDTVSWYQQALGQGPQFIFQYYEEEERQRGNFPDRFSGHQFPNYSSELNVNALLLGDSALYLCASDPTGGPNDEQFFGPGTRLTVL.

The J gene is TRBJ2-1, the V gene TRBV5-4; TRBD2 aligns across 8 bases. Looked up from germline, CDR1 is SGHNT and CDR2 is YYREEE (reference sequence). This CDR3 is 16 amino acids long. V shed 2 bases and J 2 bases; nucleotides not matched to a gene: 6. Here the CDR3 reads CASSLGAGDPYNEQFF. Here the CDR3 DNA reads TGTGCCAGCAGCTTAGGAGCGGGGGACCCCTACAATGAGCAGTTCTTC.

The chain has TRBV5-4 and TRBJ2-7, with 7 bases aligning to TRBD1. Losses at the gene ends were 1 base for V and 7 bases for J; bases not matched to a gene: 5. Germline CDR1 and CDR2: SGHNT and YYREEE (reference sequence). There are 13 residues in the CDR3. This chain's CDR3 is CASSLQGVFEQYF. CDR3 sequence (DNA): TGTGCCAGCAGCTTGCAGGGGGTCTTTGAGCAGTACTTC.

This chain links TRBV6-6 with TRBJ2-6; no definite D call. CDR1 is MNHNY, CDR2 SVGAGI, per germline (reference sequence). The CDR3 is 16 amino acids. The V end was cut by 0 bases, the J end by 1 base, with 7 bases between. CDR3 in DNA: TGTGCCAGCAGTTACTCTCGGATTTCTGGGGCCAACGTCCTGACTTTC. Its protein product is CASSYSRISGANVLTF.

The chain links TRBV18 to TRBJ2-5, with 7 bases fitting TRBD1. The ends lost 4 bases at V and 1 base at J; junction bases unmatched: 3. Per the germline V gene, CDR1 is KGHSH and CDR2 is LQKENI. This CDR3 region has 14 residues. Here the CDR3 DNA reads TGTGCCAGCTCACAGAGGGACAGCCAAGAGACCCAGTACTTC. Its translation: CASSQRDSQETQYF.

This rearrangement joins TRBV7-8 to TRBJ1-5, with no clear D. Germline lookup yields CDR1 SGHVS and CDR2 FQNEAQ. V was shortened by 1 base and J by 2 bases, with 21 bases between the two germline ends. The CDR3 contains 19 residues. CDR3 region: CASSLGRVFVFEGNQPQHF. CDR3 in DNA: TGTGCCAGCAGCTTAGGTAGGGTATTTGTTTTCGAGGGCAATCAGCCCCAGCATTTT.

This chain connects TRBV18 to TRBJ1-1, with 9 positions matching TRBD1. The length of the CDR3 is 14 residues. CDR1 and CDR2 (germline): KGHSH, LQKENI. Germline trimming cut 7 bases from V and 2 bases from J; bases unmatched to any gene: 5. CDR3 loop: CASFPQGANTEAFF. CDR3 coding DNA: TGTGCCAGCTTCCCACAGGGGGCTAACACTGAAGCTTTCTTT.

The chain links TRBV5-1 to TRBJ1-4, with D possibly matching TRBD1 (6 bases). This CDR3 contains 14 residues. The germline gives CDR1 SGHRS, CDR2 YFSETQ. V was cut by 3 bases and J by 3 bases, with 9 bases left in between. Written as DNA, the CDR3 is TGCGCCAGCAGCTGGGGGGCAGCTAATGAAAAACTGTTTTTT. Protein product: CASSWGAANEKLFF.

The gene calls are TRBV2 and TRBJ1-5; tentative D call: TRBD1 (6 bases). The CDR3 totals 14 residues. Germline V gives CDR1 SNHLY, CDR2 FYNNEI. The V and J ends lost 5 bases and 2 bases respectively, with 10 bases between them. The CDR3, as DNA: TGTGCCAGCAGTAGGGACAACGGCAATCAGCCCCAGCATTTT. Its protein is CASSRDNGNQPQHF.

The gene calls are TRBV18 and TRBJ2-5, with 10 bases aligning to TRBD2. Germline V gives CDR1 KGHSH, CDR2 LQKENI. V was clipped by 3 bases and J by 5 bases; unmatched bases: 0. The CDR3 spans 13 residues. The CDR3 is CASSPGLAETQYF. The CDR3 DNA reads as TGTGCCAGCTCACCGGGACTAGCGGAGACCCAGTACTTC.

This clone was seen only once. The V and J genes are TRBV14 and TRBJ1-1; D is uncertain. The germline gives CDR1 SGHDN, CDR2 FVKESK. The CDR3 length is 14 residues. Trimming shortened V by 0 bases and J by 4 bases, and 9 bases separated the two germline ends. The CDR3 spells CASSQEWVGTEAFF. The CDR3 bases are TGTGCCAGCAGCCAAGAGTGGGTAGGCACTGAAGCTTTCTTT.

Here the CDR3 DNA reads TGTGCCAGCAGCTTAGGCCTAGCGGGGGAAGCAGATACGCAGTATTTT. Translating it yields CASSLGLAGEADTQYF. The J gene is TRBJ2-3, the V gene TRBV7-3, with 10 bases matching TRBD2. The CDR3 is 16 amino acids. Unmatched junction bases numbered 6, after V lost 2 bases and J lost 4 bases. Germline V gives CDR1 SGHTA, CDR2 FQGTGA.

The chain has TRBV6-5 and TRBJ1-2; D perhaps matches TRBD1 (5 bases). The CDR3 extends over 14 amino acids. V lost 2 bases to trimming and J lost 7 bases, with 14 bases between them. Germline assignment: CDR1 MNHEY and CDR2 SVGAGI. The DNA of the CDR3 is TGTGCCAGCAGTTACACCCCTCAGGGTGGTGGCTACACCTTC. Its translation: CASSYTPQGGGYTF.

The DNA for the CDR3 is TGTGCCAGCTCACCACCGGACGGATCCTACGAGCAGTACTTC. Translating it yields CASSPPDGSYEQYF. The chain employs TRBV18 and TRBJ2-7, with D hard to call. The CDR3 is made up of 14 amino acids. Trimming removed 0 bases at V and 1 base at J, with 7 bases between. The germline V gene has CDR1 KGHSH and CDR2 LQKENI.

V and J are TRBV7-9 and TRBJ1-2, with TRBD1 as a possible D gene (5 bases). This CDR3 has 15 residues. Germline CDR1 reads SEHNR; CDR2 reads FQNEAQ (reference sequence). Trimming cost V 1 base and J 6 bases, with 15 bases left between them. The CDR3 sequence: CASSLDVALGDGYTF. CDR3 bases: TGTGCCAGCAGCTTAGATGTAGCACTAGGGGATGGCTACACCTTC.